These 3 T cell receptor beta chains originate from one sample sequenced in a study of CD8+ T cells in alopecia areata. cDNA prepared by RNA extraction and subsequent reverse transcription served as the template for sequencing. The table came from immunoSEQ multiplex PCR; TCRdb's copy has only in-frame clones and leaves some out. The sample lists about 190,000 clones, more than 55% occurring once. Described treatment: oral pan-JAK inhibitor, 5-10 mg twice daily. The sample consisted of CD4+ T cells sorted from blood, taken at week 4, from a patient treated with tofacitinib. These receptors originate from a human donor with alopecia areata.

This chain links TRBV2 with TRBJ2-2, with D hard to call. The CDR3 covers 13 residues. Trimming shortened V by 7 bases and J by 8 bases, and 14 bases separated the two germline ends. From germline, CDR1 is SNHLY and CDR2 FYNNEI. The DNA of the CDR3 is TGTGCCAGCACTCTGGAGCCCCCTGGGGAGCTGTTTTTT. Its translation: CASTLEPPGELFF.

The chain recombines TRBV29-1 with TRBJ2-1; TRBD2 aligns across 10 bases. The CDR3 has 14 residues. The V gene end was trimmed by 7 bases and the J gene end by 5 bases; junction bases not matched to a gene: 8. Germline CDR1 is SQVTM and CDR2 is ANQGSEA. DNA of the CDR3: TGCAGCGGTGACAACCTAGCGGGAGACAATGAGCAGTTCTTC. It is translated as CSGDNLAGDNEQFF.

CDR3 loop: CAWSGGGRDTQYF. Written as DNA, the CDR3 is TGTGCCTGGAGCGGTGGAGGTCGAGATACGCAGTATTTT. The J gene is TRBJ2-3, the V gene TRBV30; D is perhaps TRBD2 (5 bases). CDR1 is GTSNPN and CDR2 is SVGIG in the germline V gene (reference sequence). The V and J ends lost 3 bases and 5 bases respectively, with 12 bases between them. The CDR3 has 13 amino acids.